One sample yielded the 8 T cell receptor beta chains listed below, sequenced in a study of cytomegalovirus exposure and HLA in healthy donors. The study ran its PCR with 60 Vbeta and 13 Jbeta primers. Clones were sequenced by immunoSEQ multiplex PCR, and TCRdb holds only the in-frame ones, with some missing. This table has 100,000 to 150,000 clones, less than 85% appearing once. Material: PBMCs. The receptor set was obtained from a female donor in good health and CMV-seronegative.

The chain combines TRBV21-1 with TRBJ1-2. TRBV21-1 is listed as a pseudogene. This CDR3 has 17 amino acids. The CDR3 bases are TGTGCCAGCAGCAAAACCCCGGGGGACCCGGGGGGCTATGGCTACACCTTC. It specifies CASSKTPGDPGGYGYTF.

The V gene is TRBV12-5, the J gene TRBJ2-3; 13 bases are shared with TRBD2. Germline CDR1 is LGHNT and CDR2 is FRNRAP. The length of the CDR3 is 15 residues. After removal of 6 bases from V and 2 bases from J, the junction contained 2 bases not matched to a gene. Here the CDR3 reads CASGGLAGYTDTQYF. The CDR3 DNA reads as TGTGCTAGTGGGGGACTAGCGGGGTACACAGATACGCAGTATTTT.

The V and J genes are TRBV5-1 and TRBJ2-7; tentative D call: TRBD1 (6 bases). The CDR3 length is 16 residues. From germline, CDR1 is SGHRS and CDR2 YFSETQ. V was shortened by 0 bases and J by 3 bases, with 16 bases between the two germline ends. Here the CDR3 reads CASSLGATGMVYEQYF. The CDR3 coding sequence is TGCGCCAGCAGCTTGGGAGCGACAGGTATGGTCTACGAGCAGTACTTC.

CDR3 residues: CAWREREGVYNEQFF. The CDR3, as DNA: TGTGCCTGGAGAGAGCGGGAGGGGGTATACAATGAGCAGTTCTTC. V gene TRBV30 combines with J gene TRBJ2-1, with 10 positions matching TRBD2. Trimming at V came to 3 bases and at J to 4 bases, leaving 6 bases not matched to a gene. This CDR3 is 15 amino acids long. The germline gives CDR1 GTSNPN, CDR2 SVGIG (reference sequence).

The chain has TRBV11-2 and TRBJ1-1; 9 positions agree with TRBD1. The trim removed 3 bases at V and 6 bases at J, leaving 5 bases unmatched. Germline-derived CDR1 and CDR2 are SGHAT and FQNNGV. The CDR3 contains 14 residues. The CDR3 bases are TGTGCCAGCAGCTTCCGGGACAGGGTATCTGAAGCTTTCTTT. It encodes CASSFRDRVSEAFF. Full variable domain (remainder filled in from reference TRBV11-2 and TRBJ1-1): EAGVAQSPRYKIIEKRQSVAFWCNPISGHATLYWYQQILGQGPKLLIQFQNNGVVDDSQLPKDRFSAERLKGVDSTLKIQPAKLEDSAVYLCASSFRDRVSEAFFGQGTRLTVV.

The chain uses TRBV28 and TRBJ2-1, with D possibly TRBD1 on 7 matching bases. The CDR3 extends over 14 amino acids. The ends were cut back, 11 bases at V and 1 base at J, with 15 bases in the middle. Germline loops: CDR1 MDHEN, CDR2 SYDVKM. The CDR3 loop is CALTPGGSYNEQFF. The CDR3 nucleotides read TGTGCCCTTACCCCAGGGGGGTCCTACAATGAGCAGTTCTTC. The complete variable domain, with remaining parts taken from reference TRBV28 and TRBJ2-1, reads DVKVTQSSRYLVKRTGEKVFLECVQDMDHENMFWYRQDPGLGLRLIYFSYDVKMKEKGDIPEGYSVSREKKERFSLILESASTNQTSMYLCALTPGGSYNEQFFGPGTRLTVL.

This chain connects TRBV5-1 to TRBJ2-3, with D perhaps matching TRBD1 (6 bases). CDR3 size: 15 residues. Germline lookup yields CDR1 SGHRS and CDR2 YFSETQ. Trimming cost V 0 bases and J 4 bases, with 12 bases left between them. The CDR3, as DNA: TGCGCCAGCAGCTTGGTGGGGGCAGGGGCAGATACGCAGTATTTT. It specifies CASSLVGAGADTQYF.

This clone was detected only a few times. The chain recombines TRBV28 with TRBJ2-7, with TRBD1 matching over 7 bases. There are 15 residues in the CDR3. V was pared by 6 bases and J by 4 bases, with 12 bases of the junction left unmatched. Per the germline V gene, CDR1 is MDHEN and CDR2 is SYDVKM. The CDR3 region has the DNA TGTGCCAGCAGGAGAAAAGGACAGGTACGATACGAGCAGTACTTC. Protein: CASRRKGQVRYEQYF.